Following are 15 T cell receptor beta chains from one sample sequenced in a study of cytomegalovirus exposure and HLA in healthy donors (dated by TCRdb to about 2017). Library preparation was by the immunoSEQ multiplex PCR assay. A mixture of 60 forward primers for TCR Vbeta segments and 13 reverse primers for TCR Jbeta segments was used in the multiplex PCR. TCRdb took over this immuneACCESS table, retaining in-frame rearrangements with V and J assigned. Such tables are incomplete; in checked studies, under half of the missing clones stem from an unresolved V gene, and the remainder is unexplained. The sample includes 150,000 to 200,000 clones, with 65% to 85% observed a single time. The top ten clones comprise 1.4% of the sample. Sequenced: PBMCs. Receptors were obtained from a girl aged 10 to 17 in good health and CMV-seropositive.

CDR3 residues: CASSPRGTSVYNEQFF. The CDR3 coding sequence is TGTGCCAGCAGCCCTCGAGGGACTAGCGTCTACAATGAGCAGTTCTTC. This sequence joins TRBV11-3 and TRBJ2-1; 10 bases line up with TRBD2. Germline CDR1 is SGHNT and CDR2 is YENEEA. CDR3 size: 16 residues. The trim removed 5 bases at V and 3 bases at J, leaving 7 bases unmatched.

This chain links TRBV18 with TRBJ2-7, with 9 bases identical to TRBD1. CDR1 is KGHSH and CDR2 is LQKENI in the germline V gene. Unmatched junction bases numbered 8, after V lost 2 bases and J lost 3 bases. The length of the CDR3 is 16 residues. The CDR3 DNA sequence: TGTGCCAGCTCACCAGTCACCGGGACAGGGAGCTACGAGCAGTACTTC. Translation gives CASSPVTGTGSYEQYF.

The chain employs TRBV5-1 and TRBJ2-7; D is unclear. The germline V and J ends were trimmed by 1 base and 6 bases, with 14 bases remaining between them. The CDR3 is made up of 14 amino acids. The germline CDR1 and CDR2 sequences are SGHRS and YFSETQ. The CDR3 loop is CASSLRGDNGEQYF. The CDR3 DNA reads as TGCGCCAGCAGCTTGAGAGGAGATAATGGCGAGCAGTACTTC.

This sequence joins TRBV29-1 and TRBJ1-1; a possible D gene is TRBD1 (6 bases). Germline loops: CDR1 SQVTM, CDR2 ANQGSEA. The CDR3 loop spans 14 amino acids. V was cut by 1 base and J by 4 bases, with 13 bases left in between. The CDR3 region is CSVEGWGGVTEAFF. CDR3 nucleotide sequence: TGCAGCGTTGAAGGCTGGGGGGGCGTCACTGAAGCTTTCTTT.

The V call is TRBV7-6, the J call TRBJ2-5; no reliable D call. CDR1 and CDR2 from the germline V gene are SGHVS and FNYEAQ. V lost 4 bases, J lost 4 bases, and 10 bases lay in between. The CDR3 length is 13 residues. As DNA, the CDR3 is TGTGCCAGCAGCTCCGGGTGGCGAGAGACCCAGTACTTC. Translated, it gives CASSSGWRETQYF. Based on the CDR3 plus reference TRBV7-6 and TRBJ2-5, the full variable domain is GAGVSQSPRYKVTKRGQDVALRCDPISGHVSLYWYRQALGQGPEFLTYFNYEAQQDKSGLPNDRFSAERPEGSISTLTIQRTEQRDSAMYRCASSSGWRETQYFGPGTRLLVL.

The rearrangement uses TRBV10-1 and TRBJ1-1; D may be TRBD1 (5 bases). Germline loops: CDR1 WNHNN, CDR2 SYGVQD (reference sequence). CDR3 length: 14 residues. V lost 3 bases to trimming and J lost 7 bases, with 15 bases between them. CDR3 DNA sequence: TGCGCCAGCAGTGAAAAAGGGGCCCCTATTGAAGCTTTCTTT. It translates to CASSEKGAPIEAFF.

A remark on this clone: The sample carries other DNA sequences with the same CDR3. The CDR3 nucleotides read TGCAGCGTTGGAGGGACAGGGAATCAGCCCCAGCATTTT. The encoded protein is CSVGGTGNQPQHF. The V gene is TRBV29-1, the J gene TRBJ1-5, with 9 bases fitting TRBD1. The CDR3 runs to 13 residues. Germline V gene data show CDR1 as SQVTM and CDR2 as ANQGSEA. After removal of 4 bases from V and 4 bases from J, the junction contained 2 bases not matched to a gene.

This chain uses TRBV6-4 with TRBJ2-7, with D possibly TRBD2 on 6 matching bases. Germline CDR1 and CDR2: MRHNA and SNTAGT. V gave up 5 bases and J gave up 0 bases, with 14 bases separating them. The CDR3 extends over 15 amino acids. The CDR3 DNA is TGTGCCAGCAGTCAAGCTGGAGGGAGCTCCTACGAGCAGTACTTC. Its protein product is CASSQAGGSSYEQYF.

V is TRBV5-1 and J is TRBJ2-7; 8 nucleotides align to TRBD1. The CDR3 is made up of 15 amino acids. Trimming removed 0 bases from V and 3 bases from J; junction bases left unmatched: 5. CDR1 is SGHRS and CDR2 is YFSETQ in the germline V gene. Here the CDR3 DNA reads TGCGCCAGCAGCTTGGATCGGACAGGGTTCTACGAGCAGTACTTC. It codes for CASSLDRTGFYEQYF.

This clone was seen once. V usage is TRBV27 and J usage is TRBJ2-7, with 9 nucleotides matching TRBD1. This CDR3 is 16 amino acids long. Looked up from germline, CDR1 is MNHEY and CDR2 is SMNVEV (reference sequence). J gave up 1 base and V 2 bases, and 6 bases lay outside the gene matches. CDR3 nucleotide sequence: TGTGCCAGCAGTTTACGGACAGGGGAAAGATCCTACGAGCAGTACTTC. Encoded protein: CASSLRTGERSYEQYF.

The sample holds a few counts of this clone. The chain carries TRBV10-3 and TRBJ2-1; 11 nucleotides line up with TRBD2. CDR3 size: 15 residues. Germline values: CDR1 ENHRY, CDR2 SYGVKD. V was pared by 5 bases and J by 5 bases, with 5 bases of the junction left unmatched. CDR3 sequence reads: CAISRTSGSNNEQFF. The CDR3 region has the DNA TGTGCCATCAGTCGTACTAGCGGGAGTAACAATGAGCAGTTCTTC.

This chain connects TRBV5-1 to TRBJ2-7; perhaps TRBD2 as D (6 bases). With 0 bases removed from V and 0 bases from J, the gap between germline ends came to 10 bases. CDR1 SGHRS and CDR2 YFSETQ come from the germline V gene. This CDR3 has 15 residues. Here the CDR3 reads CASSLGLANSYEQYF. The CDR3 DNA follows: TGCGCCAGCAGCTTGGGGCTAGCGAACTCCTACGAGCAGTACTTC.

The chain is built from TRBV4-1 and TRBJ2-7, with TRBD1 matching 9 bases. V was pared by 3 bases and J by 5 bases, with 8 bases of the junction left unmatched. Per germline, CDR1 MGHRA and CDR2 YSYEKL. This CDR3 is 15 amino acids long. The CDR3 here is CASSQETGGADEQYF. The CDR3 coding sequence is TGCGCCAGCAGCCAGGAGACAGGGGGTGCCGACGAGCAGTACTTC.

This clone has more than one count but fewer than ten. The chain recombines TRBV7-9 with TRBJ2-1; D is perhaps TRBD1 (5 bases). The V end was cut by 6 bases, the J end by 4 bases, with 10 bases between. CDR1 is SEHNR and CDR2 is FQNEAQ in the germline V gene (reference sequence). The CDR3 runs to 13 residues. CDR3 bases: TGTGCCAGCAGTCCCAAGGGGTACAATGAGCAGTTCTTC. It codes for CASSPKGYNEQFF.

The genes are TRBV6-1 and TRBJ1-5; the match to TRBD1 covers 7 bases. Trimming removed 4 bases from V and 4 bases from J; junction bases left unmatched: 13. Germline V gene data show CDR1 as MNHNS and CDR2 as SASEGT. CDR3 length: 17 amino acids. CDR3 amino acids: CASSGPRGTVQNQPQHF. The CDR3 DNA sequence: TGTGCCAGCAGTGGACCCCGGGGGACAGTACAAAATCAGCCCCAGCATTTT.